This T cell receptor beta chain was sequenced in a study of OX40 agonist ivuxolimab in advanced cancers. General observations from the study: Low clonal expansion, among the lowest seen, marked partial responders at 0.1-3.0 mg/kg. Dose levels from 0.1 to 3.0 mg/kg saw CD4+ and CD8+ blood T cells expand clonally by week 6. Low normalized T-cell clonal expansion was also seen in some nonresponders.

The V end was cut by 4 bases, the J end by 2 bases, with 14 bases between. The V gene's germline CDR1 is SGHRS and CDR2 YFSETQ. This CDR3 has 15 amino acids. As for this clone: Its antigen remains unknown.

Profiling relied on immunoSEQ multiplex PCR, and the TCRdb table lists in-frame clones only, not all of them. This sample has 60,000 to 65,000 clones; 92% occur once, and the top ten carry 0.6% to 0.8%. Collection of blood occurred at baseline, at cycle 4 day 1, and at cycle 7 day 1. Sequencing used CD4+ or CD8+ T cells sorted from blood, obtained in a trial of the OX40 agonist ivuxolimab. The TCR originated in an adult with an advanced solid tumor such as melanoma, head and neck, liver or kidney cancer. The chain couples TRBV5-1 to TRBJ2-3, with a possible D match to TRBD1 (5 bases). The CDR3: CASSTGHLLTDTQYF. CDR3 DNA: TGCGCCAGCAGCACCGGACACCTCCTCACAGATACGCAGTATTTT.